Below, 12 T cell receptor beta chains from the same sample are listed, as sequenced in a study of tumor-infiltrating lymphocytes in primary liver carcinoma. Priming with a constant-region primer yielded TCR beta cDNA from about 450 ng total RNA. A slightly modified ARM-PCR protocol with three nested multiplex PCR rounds produced these TCR beta libraries. The first two PCR rounds used TRBV1-TRBV30 primers with a Cbeta primer, roughly 10 cycles each. TCRdb analysed the multiplex PCR reads with MiXCR anew, one entry per CDR3 protein. The sample contains 37,000 or so distinct CDR3 sequences, around 75% of which appear only once. Bulk tissue was left unsorted, and RNA and DNA were co-extracted from 20-30 mg of it. Input material: tumor-adjacent normal liver tissue. All receptors derive from a man between 35 and 55 years old with primary liver carcinoma and hepatitis B virus infection.

To note about this clonotype: Mismatch with germline at one junction end may stem from a read error. The chain carries TRBV29-1 and TRBJ2-1, with 7 nucleotides matching TRBD2. CDR3 length equals 13 residues. Looked up from germline, CDR1 is SQVTM and CDR2 is ANQGSEA. CDR3 DNA sequence: TGCAGCGCCCAAGGACTAGGATGGGATGAGCAGTTGTTC. It yields the protein CSAQGLGWDEQLF.

About this clonotype: At one end the junction does not follow the germline gene, possibly because of a read error. The chain uses TRBV11-2 and TRBJ2-5; D not resolved. CDR3 length: 15 amino acids. Germline V lookup: CDR1 SGHAT, CDR2 FQNNGV. Here the CDR3 reads CASSPIGLVPETQYF. CDR3 DNA sequence: TGCGCCAGCAGCCCCATCGGGCTAGTCCCGGAGACCCAGTACTTC.

As to this clonotype: In this CDR3 the conserved last residue, phenylalanine or tryptophan, is missing, so a read error is likely. The CDR3 nucleotides are TGTGCATGGAGTACCCCCCTCAACGAGCAGTACCTC. Encoded protein: CAWSTPLNEQYL. The chain employs TRBV30 and TRBJ2-7, with D unresolved. CDR1 is GTSNPN and CDR2 is SVGIG in the germline V gene (reference sequence). This CDR3 comprises 12 residues.

A word on this clonotype: Its ends do not fully match the called genes, so a read error is possible. This chain uses TRBV19 with TRBJ2-1; 10 positions match TRBD1. The CDR3 runs to 14 residues. Germline CDR1 LNHDA, CDR2 SQIVND (reference sequence). CDR3 DNA sequence: TGTGCCCGTAGTATCGGGACAGGGGACAATGAGCAGTTCTTC. Translated: CARSIGTGDNEQFF.

Remarks on this clonotype: The junction and the germline gene differ at one end; a read error may be behind it. The J gene is TRBJ2-2, the V gene TRBV12-3 or TRBV12-4; TRBD2 is a possible D gene (6 bases). The CDR3 totals 13 residues. CDR3 sequence reads: CVSSSDYAGELFF. Written as DNA, the CDR3 is TGTGTCAGCAGTTCGGACTACGCCGGGGAGCTGTTTTTT.

With regard to this clonotype: The CDR3 ends on some other residue instead of the conserved phenylalanine or tryptophan, so this is likely a read error. The chain employs TRBV5-6 and TRBJ2-7, with D possibly called TRBD1 or TRBD2 (5 bases each). The length of the CDR3 is 14 residues. Per the germline V gene, CDR1 is SGHDT and CDR2 is YYEEEE. V lost 4 bases to trimming and J lost 7 bases, with 18 bases between them. As DNA, the CDR3 is TGTGCCAGCAGCCCGGGACCGGGTACGATAGAGCAGTACTAT. This translates into CASSPGPGTIEQYY.

Regarding this clonotype: The junction shows a germline mismatch at one end, possibly a read error. The chain has TRBV6-5 and TRBJ2-1; tentatively, D is TRBD2 (7 bases). The CDR3 loop spans 14 amino acids. CDR1 and CDR2 (germline): MNHEY, SVGAGI. The CDR3 protein is CTSSQVGGLVEQSF. Written as DNA, the CDR3 is TGCACCAGCAGTCAAGTCGGGGGGCTGGTTGAGCAGTCCTTC.

Comment on this clonotype: One end of the junction does not line up with germline, which may come from a read error. DNA for the CDR3: TGCGCCGGCAGTGAAGCAGAAAACGCTGAAGCTTTCTTT. Protein: CAGSEAENAEAFF. The chain links TRBV10-2 to TRBJ1-1; D uncertain. This CDR3 region has 13 residues. The V gene's germline CDR1 is WSHSY and CDR2 SAAADI.

The chain has TRBV5-5 and TRBJ1-2, with a possible D match to TRBD1 (6 bases). The CDR3 is made up of 16 amino acids. Per germline, CDR1 SGHKS and CDR2 YYEKEE (reference sequence). CDR3: CGSSPWDTSIKYGYTF. CDR3 nucleotides: TGTGGCAGTAGCCCCTGGGACACCTCGATTAAGTATGGCTACACCTTC.

About this clonotype itself: A junction end diverges from the germline sequence, so it may reflect a read error. The V gene is TRBV20-1, the J gene TRBJ2-1; D is unclear. CDR1 DFQATT and CDR2 SNEGSKA come from the germline V gene (reference sequence). The CDR3 is made up of 12 amino acids. Here the CDR3 DNA reads TGCAATGCTAGAGAATTTAAACGTCAGCAGTTCTTC. Its translation: CNAREFKRQQFF.

With regard to this clonotype: Since no conserved phenylalanine or tryptophan closes the CDR3, a read error is the likely cause. This chain joins TRBV29-1 and TRBJ2-2; TRBD1 matches 9 bases. The CDR3 runs 12 residues. Germline assignment: CDR1 SQVTM and CDR2 ANQGSEA. V shed 6 bases and J 12 bases; nucleotides not matched to a gene: 8. The CDR3 DNA sequence: TGCAGCGTCCGAGCCGGGACAGGGCAGCTGTTTTAT. It encodes CSVRAGTGQLFY.

A remark on this clonotype: As the CDR3 is not closed by the conserved phenylalanine or tryptophan, this likely results from a read error. The genes are TRBV7-8 and TRBJ1-2, with TRBD1 identical over 7 bases. Germline CDR1 and CDR2: SGHVS and FQNEAQ. V dropped 4 bases and J dropped 5; count of bases not matched to a gene: 7. The CDR3 totals 14 residues. The CDR3 loop reads CASSSPGQTYGYTI. Written as DNA, the CDR3 is TGTGCCAGCAGCTCGCCGGGACAGACTTATGGCTACACCATT.